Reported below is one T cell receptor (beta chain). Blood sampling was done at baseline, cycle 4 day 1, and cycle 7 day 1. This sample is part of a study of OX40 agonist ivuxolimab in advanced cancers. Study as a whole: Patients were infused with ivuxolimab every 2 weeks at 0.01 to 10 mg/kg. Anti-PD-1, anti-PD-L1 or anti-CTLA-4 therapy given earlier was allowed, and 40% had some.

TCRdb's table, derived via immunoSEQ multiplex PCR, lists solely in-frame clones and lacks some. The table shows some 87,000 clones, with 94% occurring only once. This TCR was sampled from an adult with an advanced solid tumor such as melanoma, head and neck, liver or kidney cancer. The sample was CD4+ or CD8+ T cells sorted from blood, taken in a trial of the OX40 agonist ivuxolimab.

The CDR3 here is CASSPASVAGGPSNEQFF. The CDR3 nucleotides read TGTGCCAGCAGCCCAGCCAGTGTAGCGGGAGGGCCAAGTAACGAGCAGTTCTTC. The J gene is TRBJ2-1, the V gene TRBV27; 11 bases align to TRBD2. Trimming at V came to 6 bases and at J to 10 bases, leaving 20 bases not matched to a gene. The germline V gene has CDR1 MNHEY and CDR2 SMNVEV (reference sequence). The length of the CDR3 is 18 residues.